These 32 T cell receptor beta chains were all obtained from the same sample, sequenced in a study of blood T cell repertoires in COVID-19. The data were produced by immunoSEQ multiplex PCR, yet TCRdb's version contains in-frame clones alone and is incomplete. The repertoire holds tens of thousands of clones, with over 75% as singletons. Sequencing used peripheral blood. Source of these receptors: a man older than 75 in a cohort sampled during active COVID-19.

The genes are TRBV5-1 and TRBJ2-2, with TRBD2 matching 13 bases. The germline V gene has CDR1 SGHRS and CDR2 YFSETQ. Trimming took 4 bases from V and 5 from J; bases not matched to a gene: 5. This CDR3 contains 16 residues. The CDR3 protein is CASSRMTSGRTGELFF. The CDR3 bases are TGCGCCAGCAGCCGCATGACTAGCGGGAGGACCGGGGAGCTGTTTTTT.

This clone was found a few times. CDR3 amino acids: CASSPLGLAGGGETQYF. As DNA, the CDR3 is TGTGCCAGCAGTCCCCTGGGTTTAGCGGGAGGGGGGGAGACCCAGTACTTC. The rearrangement uses TRBV2 and TRBJ2-5, with 11 bases matching TRBD2. The CDR3 loop spans 17 amino acids. Looked up from germline, CDR1 is SNHLY and CDR2 is FYNNEI. V shed 5 bases and J 5 bases; nucleotides not matched to a gene: 13.

This chain links TRBV25-1 with TRBJ1-1, with TRBD1 matching 12 bases. Germline trimming cut 6 bases from V and 2 bases from J; bases unmatched to any gene: 4. CDR3 length: 15 residues. CDR1 and CDR2 from the germline V gene are MGHDK and SYGVNS. CDR3 in DNA: TGTGCCAGCAGAGGGACAGGGGGCCGAAACACTGAAGCTTTCTTT. Its protein product is CASRGTGGRNTEAFF.

The rearrangement links TRBV5-1 to TRBJ1-5; 9 bases match TRBD1. V was clipped by 5 bases and J by 1 base; unmatched bases: 4. Germline-derived CDR1 and CDR2 are SGHRS and YFSETQ. There are 15 residues in the CDR3. The CDR3 bases are TGCGCCAGCAGTGTACAGGGGGCAAGCAATCAGCCCCAGCATTTT. This sequence encodes CASSVQGASNQPQHF.

The chain is built from TRBV25-1 and TRBJ1-4, with D maybe TRBD1 (5 bases). From germline, CDR1 is MGHDK and CDR2 SYGVNS. The CDR3 has 13 residues. The V gene lost 3 bases and the J gene lost 8 bases, with 10 bases spanning the gap. CDR3 residues: CASSDAGREKLFF. CDR3 DNA: TGTGCCAGCAGTGACGCAGGGCGCGAAAAACTGTTTTTT.

This clone has just one count. The rearrangement joins TRBV9 to TRBJ2-5; D may be TRBD1 (6 bases). Trimming cost V 0 bases and J 4 bases, with 13 bases left between them. CDR1 SGDLS and CDR2 YYNGEE come from the germline V gene. CDR3 length equals 15 residues. Written as DNA, the CDR3 is TGTGCCAGCAGCGTAGGGACAGTTTCTCTAGAGACCCAGTACTTC. This gives the protein CASSVGTVSLETQYF.

The V gene is TRBV10-3, the J gene TRBJ1-5; D remains unclear. The CDR3 has 18 amino acids. V was trimmed by 7 bases and J by 0 bases, leaving 22 bases between them. Germline values: CDR1 ENHRY, CDR2 SYGVKD. This chain's CDR3 is CAITQVRVQPYSNQPQHF. The CDR3 region has the DNA TGTGCCATCACTCAAGTGAGGGTCCAGCCATATAGCAATCAGCCCCAGCATTTT.

V is TRBV30 and J is TRBJ2-6, with 8 bases lining up with TRBD2. Per germline, CDR1 GTSNPN and CDR2 SVGIG (reference sequence). After removal of 1 base from V and 2 bases from J, the junction contained 7 bases not matched to a gene. The CDR3 runs 17 residues. CDR3 sequence: CAWSAKGLATGANVLTF. CDR3 nucleotides: TGTGCCTGGAGTGCCAAAGGACTAGCAACTGGGGCCAACGTCCTGACTTTC.

This clone was seen a handful of times. For the CDR3, the DNA is TGTGCCAGCAGCGTAGCTGGAGGGGGCTTGGGAAACACCATATATTTT. Its protein is CASSVAGGGLGNTIYF. This chain connects TRBV9 to TRBJ1-3, with TRBD1 matching 7 bases. In germline, CDR1 is SGDLS, CDR2 YYNGEE. The CDR3 is 16 residues long. V lost 0 bases and J lost 4; bases outside the gene matches: 7.

J is TRBJ1-5 and V is TRBV5-6; D uncertain. CDR1 is SGHDT, CDR2 YYEEEE, per germline. Trimming removed 2 bases at V and 1 base at J, with 7 bases between. The CDR3 is 14 amino acids. DNA for the CDR3: TGTGCCAGCAGCTTCCGGGAGAGCAATCAGCCCCAGCATTTT. Translated: CASSFRESNQPQHF.

The chain combines TRBV29-1 with TRBJ1-1, with D perhaps matching TRBD1 (6 bases). The CDR3 is 13 amino acids. The germline gives CDR1 SQVTM, CDR2 ANQGSEA. V was cut by 4 bases and J by 1 base, with 10 bases left in between. The CDR3 protein is CSVVGQPNTEAFF. CDR3 nucleotides: TGCAGCGTTGTCGGACAGCCGAACACTGAAGCTTTCTTT.

The chain recombines TRBV5-6 with TRBJ1-5; D may be TRBD1 (5 bases). The V gene's germline CDR1 is SGHDT and CDR2 YYEEEE. This CDR3 region has 17 residues. V was cut by 5 bases and J by 2 bases, with 20 bases left in between. CDR3 nucleotide sequence: TGTGCCAGCAGTCCGTCGCGGGGACTTTCGGGCAATCAGCCCCAGCATTTT. It translates to CASSPSRGLSGNQPQHF.

This clone was counted a few times. The V call is TRBV14, the J call TRBJ1-6; no reliable D call. V was clipped by 1 base and J by 0 bases, with 7 bases between them. Germline V CDR1 and CDR2: SGHDN, FVKESK. The CDR3 covers 16 residues. CDR3 sequence reads: CASSQGRGSYNSPLHF. For the CDR3, the DNA is TGTGCCAGCAGCCAAGGCAGAGGCTCCTATAATTCACCCCTCCACTTT.

The table lists this clone with a count of one. This chain links TRBV5-1 with TRBJ2-1; no definite D call. The CDR3 has 11 amino acids. The germline gives CDR1 SGHRS, CDR2 YFSETQ. V was cut by 3 bases and J by 10 bases, with 8 bases left in between. CDR3 protein: CASSYAVEQFF. Written as DNA, the CDR3 is TGCGCCAGCAGCTACGCGGTGGAGCAGTTCTTC.

This rearrangement joins TRBV5-6 to TRBJ2-7, with a possible D match to TRBD2 (5 bases). CDR3 length equals 15 residues. Per germline, CDR1 SGHDT and CDR2 YYEEEE. Trimming cost V 0 bases and J 6 bases, with 16 bases left between them. The CDR3 loop is CASSLVSAGGSEQYF. CDR3 sequence (DNA): TGTGCCAGCAGCTTGGTTTCGGCAGGCGGGTCCGAGCAGTACTTC. Full variable domain (outside the CDR3, taken from reference TRBV5-6 and TRBJ2-7): DAGVTQSPTHLIKTRGQQVTLRCSPKSGHDTVSWYQQALGQGPQFIFQYYEEEERQRGNFPDRFSGHQFPNYSSELNVNALLLGDSALYLCASSLVSAGGSEQYFGPGTRLTVT.

The chain employs TRBV5-8 and TRBJ1-6, with TRBD1 matching 8 bases. With V trimmed by 4 bases and J by 1 base, 7 bases remained unmatched. CDR1 SGHTS and CDR2 YDEGEE come from the germline V gene. The CDR3 has 17 amino acids. CDR3 protein: CASSLGQGSSYNSPLHF. DNA of the CDR3: TGTGCCAGCAGCCTAGGACAGGGTTCGTCCTATAATTCACCCCTCCACTTT. Looking up the rest from reference TRBV5-8 and TRBJ1-6 gives the full variable domain: EAGVTQSPTHLIKTRGQQATLRCSPISGHTSVYWYQQALGLGLQFLLWYDEGEERNRGNFPPRFSGRQFPNYSSELNVNALELEDSALYLCASSLGQGSSYNSPLHFGNGTRLTVT.

The chain has TRBV2 and TRBJ1-6; 7 nucleotides match TRBD1. The J segment lost 9 bases and the V segment lost 7 bases, leaving 6 bases of the junction unmatched. CDR3 length: 13 residues. Germline V gene lookup returns CDR1 SNHLY and CDR2 FYNNEI. The CDR3 region is CASNRGMGSPLHF. The DNA for the CDR3 is TGTGCCAGCAACAGGGGTATGGGTTCACCCCTCCACTTT.

The rearrangement uses TRBV5-5 and TRBJ2-2, with 10 bases fitting TRBD2. CDR1 is SGHKS and CDR2 is YYEKEE in the germline V gene (reference sequence). Trimming removed 3 bases from V and 5 bases from J; junction bases left unmatched: 4. The CDR3 contains 15 residues. CDR3: CASSYGTSVTGELFF. The DNA for the CDR3 is TGTGCCAGCAGCTACGGGACTAGCGTTACCGGGGAGCTGTTTTTT. Together with reference TRBV5-5 and TRBJ2-2, the CDR3 gives the full variable domain: DAGVTQSPTHLIKTRGQQVTLRCSPISGHKSVSWYQQVLGQGPQFIFQYYEKEERGRGNFPDRFSARQFPNYSSELNVNALLLGDSALYLCASSYGTSVTGELFFGEGSRLTVL.

The table lists this clone with a count of one. The chain has TRBV5-1 and TRBJ2-1; TRBD2 matches 7 bases. Per germline, CDR1 SGHRS and CDR2 YFSETQ. This CDR3 is built from 15 residues. J gave up 4 bases and V 1 base, and 5 bases lay outside the gene matches. CDR3 loop: CASSLLAEVYNEQFF. CDR3 bases: TGCGCCAGCAGCTTGCTAGCGGAAGTATACAATGAGCAGTTCTTC.

CDR3 DNA sequence: TGTGCCAGCAGTAGGGGGACTAGCGGAAGAAGGGGCGATACGCAGTATTTT. Amino acid sequence: CASSRGTSGRRGDTQYF. The V call is TRBV6-2 or TRBV6-3, the J call TRBJ2-3, with 11 bases lining up with TRBD2. This CDR3 region has 17 residues. Germline lookup yields CDR1 MNHEY and CDR2 SVGEGT. Trimming removed 5 bases from V and 6 bases from J; junction bases left unmatched: 13.

CDR3 in amino acids: CASSQGAGSRGYTF. CDR3 sequence (DNA): TGCGCCAGCAGCCAAGGGGCCGGGAGCCGTGGCTACACCTTC. V is TRBV4-1 and J is TRBJ1-2; D unclear. V lost 1 base to trimming and J lost 7 bases, with 13 bases between them. Germline assignment: CDR1 MGHRA and CDR2 YSYEKL. CDR3 size: 14 residues.

The chain joins TRBV10-1 to TRBJ2-7; 11 bases line up with TRBD2. The V segment lost 0 bases and the J segment 6 bases; nucleotides outside the gene matches: 4. Per the germline V gene, CDR1 is WNHNN and CDR2 is SYGVQD (reference sequence). The CDR3 covers 15 residues. The CDR3 sequence: CASSESLAGGTEQYF. Written as DNA, the CDR3 is TGCGCCAGCAGTGAGTCCCTAGCGGGGGGCACCGAGCAGTACTTC.

Regarding this clone: An end of the junction does not agree with germline; a read error may underlie this. The V and J genes are TRBV27 and TRBJ2-7, with D tentatively TRBD1 (5 bases). This CDR3 is built from 13 residues. Looked up from germline, CDR1 is MNHEY and CDR2 is SMNVEV (reference sequence). CDR3 residues: CASSLSDKSEQYF. Written as DNA, the CDR3 is TGTGCCAGCAGTCTATCGGACAAATCCGAGCAGTACTTC.

CDR3 sequence reads: CASRGTDQETQYF. Written as DNA, the CDR3 is TGCGCCAGCAGAGGGACAGACCAAGAGACCCAGTACTTC. The chain employs TRBV5-1 and TRBJ2-5; 7 nucleotides line up with TRBD1. V dropped 5 bases and J dropped 0; count of bases not matched to a gene: 1. Germline V gene sequence: CDR1 SGHRS, CDR2 YFSETQ. This CDR3 has 13 residues.

A few counts support this clone. V gene TRBV4-2 combines with J gene TRBJ2-7; possibly TRBD1 for D (6 bases). Trimming shortened V by 1 base and J by 3 bases, and 10 bases separated the two germline ends. Germline values: CDR1 LGHNA, CDR2 YNFKEQ. The CDR3 length is 14 residues. CDR3 sequence reads: CASSQVSRGYEQYF. CDR3 in DNA: TGTGCCAGCAGCCAAGTAAGCAGGGGCTACGAGCAGTACTTC.

The V call is TRBV5-1, the J call TRBJ2-5; 11 bases line up with TRBD2. Germline V CDR1 and CDR2: SGHRS, YFSETQ. This CDR3 has 16 residues. V was clipped by 5 bases and J by 5 bases; unmatched bases: 11. The CDR3, as DNA: TGCGCCAGCAGAGCTACCCTAGCGGGGGGATTGGAGACCCAGTACTTC. This codes for CASRATLAGGLETQYF.

The chain couples TRBV11-2 to TRBJ2-2; no reliable D call. The CDR3 has 14 residues. V was trimmed by 1 base and J by 4 bases, leaving 7 bases between them. Germline V gene sequence: CDR1 SGHAT, CDR2 FQNNGV. The CDR3 loop reads CASSLARSTGELFF. The DNA of the CDR3 is TGTGCCAGCAGCTTAGCTCGGTCCACCGGGGAGCTGTTTTTT.

This clone was recorded only once. The J gene is TRBJ1-2, the V gene TRBV5-6; 10 bases map to TRBD1. Germline values: CDR1 SGHDT, CDR2 YYEEEE. This CDR3 has 17 residues. With 4 bases clipped from V and 1 base from J, the junction kept 10 bases outside the gene matches. The CDR3 region has the DNA TGTGCCAGCAGCATCACCGGACAGGGGGTATATAACTATGGCTACACCTTC. Translation: CASSITGQGVYNYGYTF.

The chain employs TRBV11-2 and TRBJ1-1; 7 nucleotides line up with TRBD1. The junction had 7 bases not matched to a gene; V was cut back by 5 bases and J by 1 base. This CDR3 contains 15 residues. The V gene's germline CDR1 is SGHAT and CDR2 FQNNGV. CDR3 sequence (DNA): TGTGCCAGCAGCCCAATCACAGGGGCGAACACTGAAGCTTTCTTT. It codes for CASSPITGANTEAFF.

The genes are TRBV6-5 and TRBJ1-2; maybe TRBD1 (6 bases). This CDR3 has 14 residues. With 7 bases removed from V and 6 bases from J, the gap between germline ends came to 18 bases. From germline, CDR1 is MNHEY and CDR2 SVGAGI. CDR3 in amino acids: CASIKRGSGDGYTF. The CDR3 DNA reads TGTGCCAGCATCAAGAGGGGGTCAGGGGATGGCTACACCTTC.

This chain joins TRBV19 and TRBJ2-3; TRBD2 agrees at 11 bases. V lost 6 bases and J lost 1; bases outside the gene matches: 9. Germline loops: CDR1 LNHDA, CDR2 SQIVND (reference sequence). This CDR3 has 17 amino acids. CDR3: CASRLAPGLAGTDTQYF. For the CDR3, the DNA is TGTGCCAGTAGGCTTGCACCGGGACTAGCGGGCACAGATACGCAGTATTTT.

The CDR3 sequence is CASSQGDRGRAEAFF. The CDR3 coding sequence is TGTGCCAGCAGCCAAGGGGACAGGGGGCGCGCTGAAGCTTTCTTT. The chain uses TRBV4-2 and TRBJ1-1; TRBD1 matches 12 bases. The CDR3 is 15 amino acids. V lost 1 base, J lost 6 bases, and 3 bases stayed unmatched. Germline values: CDR1 LGHNA, CDR2 YNFKEQ.